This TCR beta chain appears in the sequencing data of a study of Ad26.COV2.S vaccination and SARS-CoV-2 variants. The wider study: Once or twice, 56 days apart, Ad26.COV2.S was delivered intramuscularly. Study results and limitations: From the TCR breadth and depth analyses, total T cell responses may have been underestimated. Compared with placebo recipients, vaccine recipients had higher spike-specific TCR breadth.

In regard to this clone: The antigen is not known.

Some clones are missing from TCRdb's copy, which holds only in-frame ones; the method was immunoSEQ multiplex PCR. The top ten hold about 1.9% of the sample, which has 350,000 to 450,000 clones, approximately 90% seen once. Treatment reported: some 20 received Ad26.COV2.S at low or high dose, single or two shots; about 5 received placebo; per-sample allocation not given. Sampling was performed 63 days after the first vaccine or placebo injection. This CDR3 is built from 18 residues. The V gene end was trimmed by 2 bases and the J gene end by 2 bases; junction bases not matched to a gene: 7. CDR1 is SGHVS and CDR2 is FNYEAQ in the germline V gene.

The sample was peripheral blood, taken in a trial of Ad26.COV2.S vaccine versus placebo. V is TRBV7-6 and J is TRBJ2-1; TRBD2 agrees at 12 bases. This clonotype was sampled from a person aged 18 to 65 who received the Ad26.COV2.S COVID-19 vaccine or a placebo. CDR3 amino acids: CASSLKRGLAGTYNEQFF. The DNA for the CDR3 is TGTGCCAGCAGCTTAAAAAGAGGACTAGCGGGGACCTACAATGAGCAGTTCTTC.